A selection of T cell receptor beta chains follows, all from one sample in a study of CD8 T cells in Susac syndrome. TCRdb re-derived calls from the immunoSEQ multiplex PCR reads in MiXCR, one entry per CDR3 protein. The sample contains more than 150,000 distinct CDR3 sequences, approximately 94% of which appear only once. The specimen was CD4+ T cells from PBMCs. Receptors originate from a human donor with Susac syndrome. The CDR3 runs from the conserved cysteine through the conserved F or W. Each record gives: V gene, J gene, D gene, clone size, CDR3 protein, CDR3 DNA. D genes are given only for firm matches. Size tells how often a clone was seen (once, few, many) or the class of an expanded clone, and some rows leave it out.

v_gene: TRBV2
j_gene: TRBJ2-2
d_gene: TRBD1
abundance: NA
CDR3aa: CASTTGTGAIGELFF
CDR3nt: TGTGCCAGCACCACAGGGACAGGGGCGATAGGGGAGCTGTTTTTT

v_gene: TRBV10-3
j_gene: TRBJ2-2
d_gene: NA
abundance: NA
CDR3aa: CAISDVGRGSNTGELFF
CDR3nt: TGTGCCATCAGTGACGTCGGGCGGGGTTCTAACACCGGGGAGCTGTTTTTT

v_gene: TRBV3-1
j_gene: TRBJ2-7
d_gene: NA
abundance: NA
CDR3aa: CASSQGARGMYF
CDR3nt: TGTGCCAGCAGCCAAGGAGCCAGGGGAATGTACTTC

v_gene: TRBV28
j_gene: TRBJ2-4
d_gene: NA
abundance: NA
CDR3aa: CASSPYRRTGAKNIQYF
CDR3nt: TGTGCCAGCAGTCCATACCGACGCACTGGGGCCAAAAACATTCAGTACTTC

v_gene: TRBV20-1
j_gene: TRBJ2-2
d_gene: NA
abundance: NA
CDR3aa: CSAPNVHTGELFF
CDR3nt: TGCAGTGCCCCTAACGTGCACACCGGGGAGCTGTTTTTT

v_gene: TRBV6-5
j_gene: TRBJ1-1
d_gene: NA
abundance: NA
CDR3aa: CASSGWTDRRKAFF
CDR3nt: TGTGCCAGCAGTGGGTGGACAGATCGGCGGAAAGCTTTCTTT

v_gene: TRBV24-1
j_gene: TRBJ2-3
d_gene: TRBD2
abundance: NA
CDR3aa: CATSDSGRITDTQYF
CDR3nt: TGTGCCACCAGTGACTCCGGGAGGATCACAGATACGCAGTATTTT

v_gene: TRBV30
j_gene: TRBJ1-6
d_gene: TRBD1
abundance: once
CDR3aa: CAWSVSQGGNYNSPLHF
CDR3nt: TGTGCCTGGAGTGTAAGCCAGGGGGGCAACTATAATTCACCCCTCCACTTT

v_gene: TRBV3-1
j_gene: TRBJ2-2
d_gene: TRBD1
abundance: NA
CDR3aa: CASSQEDREEGELFF
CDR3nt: TGTGCCAGCAGCCAAGAGGACAGGGAAGAAGGGGAGCTGTTTTTT

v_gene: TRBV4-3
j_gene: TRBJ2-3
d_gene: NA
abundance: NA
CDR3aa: CASSRGLGAGVTSGDTQYF
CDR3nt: TGCGCCAGTTCAAGAGGGCTAGGGGCGGGCGTAACCTCGGGAGATACGCAGTATTTT

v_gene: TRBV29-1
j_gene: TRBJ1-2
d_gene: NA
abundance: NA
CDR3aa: CSVARLVTGAGSDGYTF
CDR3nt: TGCAGCGTTGCGCGGTTGGTGACAGGAGCCGGTTCGGATGGCTACACCTTC

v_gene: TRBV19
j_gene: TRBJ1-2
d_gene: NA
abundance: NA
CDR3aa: CASTPGNYGYTF
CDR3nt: TGTGCCAGTACTCCGGGGAACTATGGCTACACCTTC

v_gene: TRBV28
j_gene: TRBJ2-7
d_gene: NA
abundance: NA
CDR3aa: CASSLCRQGCEQYF
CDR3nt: TGTGCCAGCAGTTTATGCCGCCAGGGGTGCGAGCAGTACTTC

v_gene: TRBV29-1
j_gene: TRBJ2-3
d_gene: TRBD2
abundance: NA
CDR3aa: CSVGGIAGGTDTQYF
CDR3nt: TGCAGCGTTGGGGGAATAGCGGGAGGCACAGATACGCAGTATTTT

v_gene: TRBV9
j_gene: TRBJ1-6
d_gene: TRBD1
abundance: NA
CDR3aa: CASSVRTGSSYNSPLHF
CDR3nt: TGTGCCAGCAGCGTCAGGACAGGGAGCTCCTATAATTCACCCCTCCACTTT

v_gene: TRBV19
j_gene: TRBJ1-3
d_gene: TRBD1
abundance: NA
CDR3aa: CASSNTGQGVGNTIYF
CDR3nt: TGTGCCAGTAGTAACACCGGACAGGGGGTCGGAAACACCATATATTTT

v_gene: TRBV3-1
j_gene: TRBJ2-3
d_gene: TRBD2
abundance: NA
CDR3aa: CASSQSSGGAPDTQYF
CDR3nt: TGTGCCAGCAGCCAAAGTAGCGGGGGGGCCCCAGATACGCAGTATTTT

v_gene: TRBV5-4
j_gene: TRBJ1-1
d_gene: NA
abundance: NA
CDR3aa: CASSAQSRLDTEAFF
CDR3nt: TGTGCCAGCAGCGCGCAATCCCGGTTGGACACTGAAGCTTTCTTT

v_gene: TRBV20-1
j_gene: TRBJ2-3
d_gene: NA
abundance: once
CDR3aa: CSARGGGGADTQYF
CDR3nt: TGCAGTGCTAGAGGTGGAGGGGGGGCAGATACGCAGTATTTT

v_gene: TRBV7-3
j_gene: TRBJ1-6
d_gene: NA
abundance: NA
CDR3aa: CASSLNQRGIPNSPLHF
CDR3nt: TGTGCCAGCAGCTTAAATCAGCGGGGGATCCCCAATTCACCCCTCCACTTT

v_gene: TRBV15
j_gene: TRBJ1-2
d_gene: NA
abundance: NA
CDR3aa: CATSNTGISYGYTF
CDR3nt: TGTGCCACCAGCAATACAGGGATATCTTATGGCTACACCTTC

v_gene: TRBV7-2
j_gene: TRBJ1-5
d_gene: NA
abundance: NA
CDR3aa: CASSLVRGFAQHF
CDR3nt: TGTGCCAGCAGCTTAGTCCGAGGCTTTGCCCAGCATTTT

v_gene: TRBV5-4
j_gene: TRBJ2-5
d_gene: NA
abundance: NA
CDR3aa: CASSAPGGSRETQYF
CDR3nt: TGTGCCAGCAGCGCTCCGGGGGGCTCCCGGGAGACCCAGTACTTC

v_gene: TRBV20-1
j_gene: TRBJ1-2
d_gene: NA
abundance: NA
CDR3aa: CSARELGGGKMDGYTF
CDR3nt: TGCAGTGCTAGAGAGCTGGGAGGGGGGAAAATGGATGGCTACACCTTC

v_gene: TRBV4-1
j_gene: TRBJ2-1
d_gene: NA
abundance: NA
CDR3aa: CASSWGVGASNEQFF
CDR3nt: TGCGCCAGCAGCTGGGGAGTAGGGGCCTCCAATGAGCAGTTCTTC

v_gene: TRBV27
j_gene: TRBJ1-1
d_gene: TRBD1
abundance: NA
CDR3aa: CASSTHPGQRMNTEAFF
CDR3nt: TGTGCCAGCAGTACGCACCCGGGACAGCGAATGAACACTGAAGCTTTCTTT

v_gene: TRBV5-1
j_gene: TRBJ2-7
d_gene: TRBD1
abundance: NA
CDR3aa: CASSLEGTGLYEQYF
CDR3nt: TGCGCCAGCAGCTTGGAGGGGACAGGGCTTTACGAGCAGTACTTC

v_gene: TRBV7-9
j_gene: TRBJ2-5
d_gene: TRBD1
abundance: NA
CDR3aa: CASSSGTGAQETQYF
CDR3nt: TGTGCCAGCAGCTCGGGGACAGGGGCGCAGGAGACCCAGTACTTC

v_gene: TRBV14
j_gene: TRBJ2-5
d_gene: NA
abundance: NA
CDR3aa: CASSRGGASPRETQYF
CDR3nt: TGTGCCAGCAGCCGGGGCGGGGCTAGCCCCCGGGAGACCCAGTACTTC

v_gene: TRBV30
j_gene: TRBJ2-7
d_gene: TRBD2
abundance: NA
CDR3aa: CASQELAGGLEQYF
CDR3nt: TGTGCCTCACAGGAACTAGCGGGGGGGCTTGAGCAGTACTTC

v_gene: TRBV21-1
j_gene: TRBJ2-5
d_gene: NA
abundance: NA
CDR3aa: CASSKGGTEETQYF
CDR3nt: TGTGCCAGCAGCAAAGGCGGCACAGAAGAGACCCAGTACTTC

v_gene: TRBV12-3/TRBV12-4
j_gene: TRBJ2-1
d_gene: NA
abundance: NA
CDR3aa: CASSFLVYEQFF
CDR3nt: TGTGCCAGCAGTTTTTTAGTCTATGAGCAGTTCTTC

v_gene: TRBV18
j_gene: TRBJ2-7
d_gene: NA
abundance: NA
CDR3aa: CASSPPSAVPYEQYF
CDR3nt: TGTGCCAGCTCACCACCGTCGGCAGTTCCCTACGAGCAGTACTTC

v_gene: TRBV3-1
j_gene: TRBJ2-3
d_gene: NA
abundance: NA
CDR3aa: CASSQESGGASRDTQYF
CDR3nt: TGTGCCAGCAGCCAAGAAAGTGGGGGGGCATCAAGAGATACGCAGTATTTT

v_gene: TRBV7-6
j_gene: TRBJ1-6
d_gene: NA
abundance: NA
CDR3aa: CASSLGQNYNSPLHF
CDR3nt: TGTGCCAGCAGCCTTGGACAGAACTATAATTCACCCCTCCACTTT

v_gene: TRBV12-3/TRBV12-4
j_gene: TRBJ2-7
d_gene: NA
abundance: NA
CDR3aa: CASSFLQGSYEQYF
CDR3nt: TGTGCCAGCAGTTTTCTCCAGGGCTCCTACGAGCAGTACTTC

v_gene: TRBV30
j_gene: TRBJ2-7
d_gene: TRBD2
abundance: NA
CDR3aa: CAWSVRGGSSYEQYF
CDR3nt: TGTGCCTGGAGTGTACGGGGGGGAAGCTCCTACGAGCAGTACTTC

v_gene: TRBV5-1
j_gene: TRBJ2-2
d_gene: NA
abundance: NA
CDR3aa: CASSPGTVTGELFF
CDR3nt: TGCGCCAGCAGCCCCGGGACGGTCACCGGGGAGCTGTTTTTT

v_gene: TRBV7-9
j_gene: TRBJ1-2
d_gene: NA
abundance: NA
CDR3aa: CASSLGGGIMVYGYTF
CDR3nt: TGTGCCAGCAGCTTAGGAGGGGGAATAATGGTCTATGGCTACACCTTC

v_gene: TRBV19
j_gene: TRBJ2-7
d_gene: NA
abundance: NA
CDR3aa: CASSPDLTHSSYEQYF
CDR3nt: TGTGCCAGTAGTCCAGACCTGACGCACTCCTCCTACGAGCAGTACTTC

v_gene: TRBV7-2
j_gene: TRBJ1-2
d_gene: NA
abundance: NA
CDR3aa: CASSSGRQLVSYTF
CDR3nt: TGTGCCAGCAGCTCGGGCCGACAGCTCGTAAGCTACACCTTC